This TCR beta chain derives from a study of shared clonotypes between healthy human individuals. About the research overall: Used for every donor were three CD4 naive, three CD4 memory, two CD8 naive and one CD8 memory plate. General study points: An expected dependence of interdonor clonotype sharing on sequencing depth was noted.

For every subset, genomic DNA was evenly distributed across several immunoSEQ plates. Clones were sequenced by immunoSEQ multiplex PCR, and TCRdb holds only the in-frame ones, with some missing. The top ten clones hold 0.5% to 0.65% of a sample with over a million clones, around 82% of them seen once. CD4+ cell separation produced CD45RA+ naive and CD45RA-negative memory subsets. This clone was seen repeatedly, ten times or more. Antigen unknown. This CDR3 spans 16 amino acids. V gave up 3 bases and J gave up 2 bases; unmatched junction bases: 1. CDR1 and CDR2 from the germline V gene are SEHNR and FQNEAQ (reference sequence).

Material: memory CD4+ T cells from PBMCs. Subset reported: CD45RA-negative fraction. The receptor was derived from a young man in good health. Some clones in this sample may be carry-over from other donors' samples. The chain couples TRBV7-9 to TRBJ2-3, with 14 bases aligning to TRBD2. CDR3 DNA sequence: TGTGCCAGCAGCTTGACTAGCGGGAGGGCCACAGATACGCAGTATTTT. Translation: CASSLTSGRATDTQYF.